A single T cell receptor beta chain is shown here with its context. The CDR3 covers 16 residues. Trimming left V 1 base short and J 0 bases short, with 12 bases between. Germline V gene lookup returns CDR1 SGHVT and CDR2 SQSDAQ. The data belong to a study of blood T cell repertoires in COVID-19. Assay: immunoSEQ multiplex PCR; the TCRdb copy retains only in-frame clones and omits some. The sample contains fewer than 350,000 clones, over 75% of which appear only once. What was sequenced was PBMCs or T cells enriched from blood (not recorded which). This sequence was found in a man aged 25 to 45 who had recovered from COVID-19. V and J are TRBV7-4 and TRBJ1-1, with D maybe TRBD1 (5 bases). The CDR3: CASSLGGRHMNTEAFF. DNA for the CDR3: TGTGCCAGCAGCTTAGGGGGCAGGCACATGAACACTGAAGCTTTCTTT.